This T cell receptor beta chain was found in a study of blood T cell repertoires in COVID-19. Study summary: Some COVID-19 samples were acute and others convalescent; all came from the United States, Italy and Spain. Sources were T cells, B-cell-depleted T cells, or PBMCs; the material itself was cDNA or gDNA.

Original processing notes: From reference gene primer amplification, estimates of nucleated cell counts were derived. Only in-frame clones appear in the TCRdb table, and some are missing; sequencing was by immunoSEQ multiplex PCR. D and trimming were read from the DNA, whereas the V and J calls and clone size are those reported in that table. Of around 16,000 clones listed, 88% were seen once; the top ten hold around 2.9%. Sequenced input: peripheral blood. The sequence came from a human donor in a cohort sampled during active COVID-19.

The CDR3 sequence: CASSETLAPYGAKNIQYF. CDR3 DNA sequence: TGCGCCAGCAGTGAGACCCTAGCCCCCTATGGGGCCAAAAACATTCAGTACTTC. The V call is TRBV10-2, the J call TRBJ2-4; D is possibly TRBD2 (5 bases). The CDR3 is made up of 18 amino acids. Deletions cut 2 bases from V and 1 base from J, with 18 bases between. Per germline, CDR1 WSHSY and CDR2 SAAADI.